The present T cell receptor beta chain was sequenced within a study of blood T cell repertoires in COVID-19. Study at large: Samples of COVID-19 (acute and convalescent) were obtained from the United States, Italy and Spain. T cells, B-cell-depleted T cells, or PBMCs provided the cDNA or gDNA that served as material.

CDR3 length: 15 amino acids. Germline values: CDR1 SNHLY, CDR2 FYNNEI. Unmatched junction bases numbered 9, after V lost 4 bases and J lost 4 bases. Original analysis: How many nucleated cells were present was estimated from reference gene primer amplification. Sequencing used immunoSEQ multiplex PCR; TCRdb keeps in-frame clones, though not all of them. Clone size and the V and J calls come from that table; the DNA yielded D and trimming. The profile shows about 120,000 clones, 88% of them singletons. This sequence originates from a middle-aged man with acute or convalescent COVID-19. The sample was peripheral blood. The chain has TRBV2 and TRBJ2-7; the match to TRBD1 covers 8 bases. This CDR3 reads CASSGGQVTFYEQYF. In nucleotides, the CDR3 is TGTGCCAGCAGTGGGGGACAGGTGACGTTTTACGAGCAGTACTTC.